This TCR beta chain appears in the sequencing data of a study (dated by TCRdb to between 2014 and 2016). Concerning the study at large: Whether tumor-infiltrating Tregs in breast cancer are recruited from blood Tregs or converted in situ from other CD4+ T cell subsets was tested.

The full study reports these points: Among about 21 patients, around 12% of tumor Treg TRBV12-4/TRBJ1-2 sequences were shared with naive CD4+ cells, versus under 2.3% with blood Tregs or memory cells. The TCR gene usage of tumor memory CD4+ T cells clustered together with blood and lymph node memory CD4+ cells and with lymph node naive CD4+ cells. The larger-cohort validation was restricted to a single TCR beta V-J rearrangement rather than whole repertoires. Tumor-infiltrating Treg TCR alpha and beta sequences overlapped most with tumor naive CD4+ T cells, then with blood naive CD4+ T cells.

Points on this clonotype: Its antigen has not been determined. Base qualities are missing; no much larger clone stands one base away.

The receptor library was made with multiplex PCR. This sample was sequenced with an Ion Torrent PGM. In the roughly 25-patient analysis, TRBV12-4/TRBJ1-2 clonotypes were amplified using adaptor-ligated barcode primers. The Ion Personal Genome Machine system was used to sequence TRBV12-4/TRBJ1-2 amplicons from the roughly 23-patient cohort. The paper's processing steps were these. For each of nine subset-tissue groups, sequencing data from the five patients were pooled, and the groups were then compared using unsupervised clustering of TCR gene usage. Repertoire similarity was calculated with the Morisita-Horn index, weighting shared sequences by their contribution to each repertoire. Clones were called with MiXCR by TCRdb after fastp trimmed the public reads at Q25, and only in-frame beta chains were retained. CDR3 protein sequences are deduplicated, and each keeps its most common genes and DNA. What appears here as the V and J calls and clone size reflects TCRdb's work, not the paper's. In all, the sample holds 350 to 500 distinct CDR3 sequences, and over 3% of those were seen once. In total, the top ten clones hold approximately 90% of the sample.

Taken from cysteine to phenylalanine, the CDR3 has 11 residues. Only CDR3 DNA is held: 33 bases, read in frame from base 1. Trimming at the junction amounts to 4 bases on V and 8 bases on J, and the germline ends lie 8 bases apart. The Miltenyi Naive CD4+ T Cell Isolation kit was used to purify naive CD4+ T cells, and CD25 microbeads were used to remove Tregs. Tumor tissue and lymph nodes from ipsilateral axillary dissection were perfused with PBS, minced and digested with collagenase I and hyaluronidase. A purity exceeding 90% was confirmed by FACS for the sorted cell populations. The rearranged segments are TRBV12-3 or TRBV12-4 and TRBJ1-2; the D gene is unclear. The material sequenced was tumor-infiltrating naive CD4+ T cells sorted from the breast tumor. The cell subset or site label for this specimen denotes: naive CD4+ T cells, CD4+CD45RA+CD25-. This TCR was recovered from a female donor with breast cancer. The nucleotides are TGTGCCAGCAGTTCCCGTGAGGGCTACACCTTC. The resulting protein is CASSSREGYTF.